The 24 T cell receptor beta chains below all came from one sample that was sequenced in a study of beta chain features in type 1 diabetes. Study-wide results and caveats: In every one of the four CD4+ subsets, TCRB CDR3s were moderately but significantly shorter in Type 1 diabetes patients.

Every bit of the isolated RNA underwent reverse transcription, so sequencing read expressed TCRB transcripts. This table comes from immunoSEQ multiplex PCR, and its TCRdb copy is limited to in-frame clones, with some not included. The top ten hold about 0.011% of the sample, which has about 260,000 clones, around 24% seen once. Their antigens are not known. The sequenced sample was naive CD4+ T cells from blood. The receptors here all came from a woman in her 30s with type 1 diabetes.

This clone was detected a few times. The chain recombines TRBV5-4 with TRBJ2-1, with TRBD2 matching over 7 bases. The germline gives CDR1 SGHNT, CDR2 YYREEE (reference sequence). The CDR3 extends over 17 amino acids. The V segment lost 2 bases and the J segment 0 bases; nucleotides outside the gene matches: 8. The CDR3 protein is CASSFLLAVSSYNEQFF. CDR3 coding DNA: TGTGCCAGCAGCTTTCTTCTAGCGGTAAGCTCCTACAATGAGCAGTTCTTC.

V and J are TRBV7-9 and TRBJ2-6; D remains unclear. In germline, CDR1 is SEHNR, CDR2 FQNEAQ (reference sequence). Trimming cost V 4 bases and J 3 bases, with 10 bases left between them. The CDR3 runs 15 residues. The CDR3 DNA is TGTGCCAGCAGCTCTGATCCAGGTGGGGCCAACGTCCTGACTTTC. Encoded protein: CASSSDPGGANVLTF.

The V gene is TRBV7-2, the J gene TRBJ1-5; perhaps TRBD1 as D (6 bases). The CDR3 has 16 residues. Germline CDR1 is SGHTA and CDR2 is FQGNSA. V lost 5 bases and J 8 bases, leaving 22 bases between the germline ends. As DNA, the CDR3 is TGTGCCAGCAGCCCACAAGGAGGCAGGGGTGTAGAGCCCCAGCATTTT. Amino acid sequence: CASSPQGGRGVEPQHF.

There are a few counts of this clone. The gene calls are TRBV4-1 and TRBJ1-2, with D uncertain. Trimming took off 0 bases at V and 5 bases at J, with 10 bases between the two ends. Germline V gene lookup returns CDR1 MGHRA and CDR2 YSYEKL. This CDR3 has 14 amino acids. In DNA form, the CDR3 reads TGCGCCAGCAGCCAAGATTTGGCCACATATGGCTACACCTTC. Protein sequence: CASSQDLATYGYTF.

The rearrangement links TRBV5-1 to TRBJ2-2; D gene ambiguous. The CDR3 has 10 residues. Trimming removed 7 bases from V and 6 bases from J, with 4 bases in between. Germline V gene data show CDR1 as SGHRS and CDR2 as YFSETQ. The CDR3 reads CASPSGELFF. The CDR3 DNA follows: TGCGCCAGCCCCTCCGGGGAGCTGTTTTTT.

This clone has a handful of counts. This chain links TRBV15 with TRBJ2-1; a weak D match, TRBD2 (6 bases). V was clipped by 2 bases and J by 0 bases, with 11 bases between them. In germline, CDR1 is LNHNV, CDR2 YYDKDF (reference sequence). The CDR3 is 16 amino acids. In DNA, the CDR3 is TGTGCCACCAGCAGACCGACGGGACTCTCCTACAATGAGCAGTTCTTC. Translating gives CATSRPTGLSYNEQFF.

V usage is TRBV29-1 and J usage is TRBJ2-1; TRBD2 matches 13 bases. J was trimmed by 9 bases and V by 6 bases; bases with no gene match: 8. The CDR3 is made up of 14 amino acids. Germline assignment: CDR1 SQVTM and CDR2 ANQGSEA. The CDR3 bases are TGCAGCGTCCTACTAGCGGGAGGGCTTGGTGAGCAGTTCTTC. Its translation: CSVLLAGGLGEQFF.

V and J are TRBV2 and TRBJ2-5, with 9 bases lining up with TRBD2. This CDR3 region has 14 residues. Per germline, CDR1 SNHLY and CDR2 FYNNEI. The J segment lost 6 bases and the V segment lost 11 bases, leaving 13 bases of the junction unmatched. In DNA, the CDR3 is TGTGCCCGATCCCGTGCGGGAGGGCCAAAGACCCAGTACTTC. This codes for CARSRAGGPKTQYF.

V usage is TRBV5-4 and J usage is TRBJ2-7, with D possibly being TRBD1 (6 bases). This CDR3 has 14 amino acids. Trimming removed 4 bases at V and 3 bases at J, with 14 bases between. Germline V gene lookup returns CDR1 SGHNT and CDR2 YYREEE (reference sequence). DNA for the CDR3: TGTGCCAGCAGCATGAAGAAGGGGGACTACGAGCAGTACTTC. Translating gives CASSMKKGDYEQYF.

This chain links TRBV7-9 with TRBJ1-4; a weak D match, TRBD1 (6 bases). There are 14 residues in the CDR3. Germline V gene sequence: CDR1 SEHNR, CDR2 FQNEAQ (reference sequence). The V end lost 5 bases, the J end lost 8 bases, and 15 bases lay between the germline ends. CDR3: CASSKTTGREKLFF. The CDR3, as DNA: TGTGCCAGCAGCAAAACGACAGGTCGGGAAAAACTGTTTTTT.

This clone was found a few times. The CDR3 protein is CASSPRVAKNIQYF. CDR3 nucleotides: TGTGCCAGCAGCCCCAGGGTAGCCAAAAACATTCAGTACTTC. The gene calls are TRBV7-9 and TRBJ2-4; weak D call: TRBD1 (5 bases). Deletions cut 5 bases from V and 0 bases from J, with 8 bases between. The CDR3 totals 14 residues. Germline loops: CDR1 SEHNR, CDR2 FQNEAQ (reference sequence).

This clone has more than one count but fewer than ten. The gene calls are TRBV2 and TRBJ1-5; TRBD1 matches 8 bases. With V trimmed by 3 bases and J by 0 bases, 4 bases remained unmatched. The CDR3 length is 16 residues. CDR1 is SNHLY and CDR2 is FYNNEI in the germline V gene. CDR3: CASSEGQEGSNQPQHF. CDR3 coding DNA: TGTGCCAGCAGTGAGGGACAGGAGGGTAGCAATCAGCCCCAGCATTTT.

This clone has a handful of counts. The V and J genes are TRBV29-1 and TRBJ2-7; possibly TRBD1 for D (5 bases). V dropped 5 bases and J dropped 0 bases, with 14 bases sitting between them. The germline CDR1 and CDR2 sequences are SQVTM and ANQGSEA. The CDR3 spans 14 residues. The CDR3 region has the DNA TGCAGCGTTAAATCTCAGCAGGGCTCCTACGAGCAGTACTTC. Encoded protein: CSVKSQQGSYEQYF.

The chain combines TRBV30 with TRBJ1-4; D remains ambiguous. The CDR3 covers 14 residues. Germline V gives CDR1 GTSNPN, CDR2 SVGIG (reference sequence). V lost 0 bases and J 5 bases, leaving 10 bases between the germline ends. CDR3 protein: CAWSVRSANEKLFF. The CDR3 nucleotides are TGTGCCTGGAGTGTACGGTCAGCGAATGAAAAACTGTTTTTT.

This clone appeared once. The rearrangement joins TRBV5-1 to TRBJ1-2, with D perhaps TRBD1 (6 bases). Germline CDR1 and CDR2: SGHRS and YFSETQ. The V end was cut by 2 bases, the J end by 5 bases, with 19 bases between. The CDR3 is 16 amino acids. This CDR3 reads CASSFNPDSGIYGYTF. In DNA, the CDR3 is TGCGCCAGCAGCTTTAACCCGGACAGTGGCATATATGGCTACACCTTC.

The V and J genes are TRBV7-6 and TRBJ2-5; 7 bases align to TRBD1. The CDR3 covers 17 residues. CDR1 and CDR2 from the germline V gene are SGHVS and FNYEAQ. After removal of 0 bases from V and 2 bases from J, the junction contained 9 bases not matched to a gene. The DNA of the CDR3 is TGTGCCAGCAGCTTAGCCCCCAGGGGGTCCTTTCAAGAGACCCAGTACTTC. It is translated as CASSLAPRGSFQETQYF.

This rearrangement joins TRBV6-1 to TRBJ2-5, with D tentatively TRBD1 (6 bases). Germline V gene data show CDR1 as MNHNS and CDR2 as SASEGT. V lost 4 bases and J lost 2, with 23 bases in between. This CDR3 contains 18 residues. The CDR3 DNA reads as TGTGCCAGCAGTGCGCTACAGGGAACGTCGGACTTGCAAGAGACCCAGTACTTC. Translating gives CASSALQGTSDLQETQYF.

This clone has a handful of counts. The genes are TRBV7-3 and TRBJ2-1; D may be TRBD2 (6 bases). Trimming cost V 3 bases and J 4 bases, with 13 bases left between them. This CDR3 contains 15 residues. Germline loops: CDR1 SGHTA, CDR2 FQGTGA. CDR3 amino acids: CASSFHTGSYNEQFF. CDR3 sequence (DNA): TGTGCCAGCAGCTTTCACACCGGGAGTTACAATGAGCAGTTCTTC.

The J gene is TRBJ1-5, the V gene TRBV6-5; D is undetermined. Trimming pared 0 bases from V and 5 bases from J, leaving 11 bases between. The CDR3 runs to 15 residues. Germline CDR1 MNHEY, CDR2 SVGAGI. CDR3 DNA: TGTGCCAGCAGTTACTCGCTTGAGTTAGATCAGCCCCAGCATTTT. This encodes CASSYSLELDQPQHF.

This clone was counted only a few times. V and J are TRBV11-2 and TRBJ2-1; possibly TRBD2 for D (6 bases). The CDR3 has 16 residues. V lost 5 bases and J 0 bases, leaving 14 bases between the germline ends. Germline V gene sequence: CDR1 SGHAT, CDR2 FQNNGV. The CDR3 here is CASSPIAGSSYNEQFF. CDR3 in DNA: TGTGCCAGCAGCCCGATCGCGGGAAGCTCCTACAATGAGCAGTTCTTC.

V and J are TRBV25-1 and TRBJ1-1; D unclear. Trimming removed 2 bases from V and 3 bases from J, with 13 bases in between. Germline loops: CDR1 MGHDK, CDR2 SYGVNS. CDR3 length: 15 amino acids. The CDR3 DNA follows: TGTGCCAGCAGTGAACTCCAGGCGAAGGACACTGAAGCTTTCTTT. It yields the protein CASSELQAKDTEAFF.

V and J are TRBV11-2 and TRBJ2-7; 13 bases are a match to TRBD2. Germline V gives CDR1 SGHAT, CDR2 FQNNGV. V shed 5 bases, J shed 7 bases, and the junction held 8 bases outside the gene matches. The CDR3 spans 15 residues. CDR3 DNA: TGTGCCAGCAGCCCAGGACTAGCGGGAGCCAGGGAGCAGTACTTC. This gives the protein CASSPGLAGAREQYF.

This clone has more than one count but fewer than ten. J is TRBJ1-1 and V is TRBV7-2; possibly TRBD1 for D (6 bases). Deletions cut 5 bases from V and 4 bases from J, with 17 bases between. CDR1 and CDR2 from the germline V gene are SGHTA and FQGNSA. The CDR3 is 15 residues long. The CDR3 DNA reads TGTGCCAGCAGCATTTACAGGGTCTCGGGCACTGAAGCTTTCTTT. Encoded protein: CASSIYRVSGTEAFF.

As regards this clone: Other DNA sequences in the sample encode the same CDR3. The CDR3 DNA is TGTGCCAGCTCACGCGGCGACGAGCAGTACTTC. Encoded protein: CASSRGDEQYF. The J gene is TRBJ2-7, the V gene TRBV18; D is unresolved. Germline loops: CDR1 KGHSH, CDR2 LQKENI. This CDR3 is built from 11 residues. V lost 4 bases and J lost 5, with 6 bases in between.